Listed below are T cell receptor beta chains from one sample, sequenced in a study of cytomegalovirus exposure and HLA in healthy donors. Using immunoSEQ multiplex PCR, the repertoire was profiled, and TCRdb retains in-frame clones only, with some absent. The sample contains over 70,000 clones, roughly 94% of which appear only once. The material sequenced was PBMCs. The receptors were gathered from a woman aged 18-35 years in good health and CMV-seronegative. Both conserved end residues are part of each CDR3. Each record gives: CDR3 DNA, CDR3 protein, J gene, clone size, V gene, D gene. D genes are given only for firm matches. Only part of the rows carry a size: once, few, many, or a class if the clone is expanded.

CDR3 DNA: TGCGCCAGCAGCTCCTGGACAGGGAACTATGGCTACACCTTC; CDR3 protein: CASSSWTGNYGYTF; J gene: TRBJ1-2; clone size: NA; V gene: TRBV5-1; D gene: TRBD1
CDR3 DNA: TGTGCCACCAGCAGAGTCGGGAGGGTCCACGAGCAGTACTTC; CDR3 protein: CATSRVGRVHEQYF; J gene: TRBJ2-7; clone size: NA; V gene: TRBV15; D gene: TRBD2
CDR3 DNA: TGTGCCAGCAGTGTGGGGGTCGGGAGCTATCGCACAGATACGCAGTATTTT; CDR3 protein: CASSVGVGSYRTDTQYF; J gene: TRBJ2-3; clone size: NA; V gene: TRBV6-1; D gene: NA
CDR3 DNA: TGCGCCAGCAGCCAAGACCCCGCCTCACTCTCTGGAAACACCATATATTTT; CDR3 protein: CASSQDPASLSGNTIYF; J gene: TRBJ1-3; clone size: NA; V gene: TRBV4-1; D gene: NA
CDR3 DNA: TGTGCCAGCAGCTTCCCCGGGACTAAGCAGTACTTC; CDR3 protein: CASSFPGTKQYF; J gene: TRBJ2-7; clone size: NA; V gene: TRBV7-3; D gene: TRBD2
CDR3 DNA: TGTGCCTGGGGCCGCTTTTTCGGAAACACCATATATTTT; CDR3 protein: CAWGRFFGNTIYF; J gene: TRBJ1-3; clone size: NA; V gene: TRBV30; D gene: NA
CDR3 DNA: TGCGCCAGCAGTCAACGGGGCAGGGGGAAGTTCTCCTCTGGGGCCAACGTCCTGACTTTC; CDR3 protein: CASSQRGRGKFSSGANVLTF; J gene: TRBJ2-6; clone size: NA; V gene: TRBV23-1; D gene: TRBD1
CDR3 DNA: TGTGCCAGCGCCTATTGGACAGGGACCTACGAGCAGTACTTC; CDR3 protein: CASAYWTGTYEQYF; J gene: TRBJ2-7; clone size: NA; V gene: TRBV28; D gene: TRBD1
CDR3 DNA: TGTGCCAGCAGCTTAACAGGGTCCTACAATGAGCAGTTCTTC; CDR3 protein: CASSLTGSYNEQFF; J gene: TRBJ2-1; clone size: NA; V gene: TRBV5-5; D gene: NA
CDR3 DNA: TGTGCCAGCAGTTTTTCGACAGTTCCCTACGAGCAGTACTTC; CDR3 protein: CASSFSTVPYEQYF; J gene: TRBJ2-7; clone size: NA; V gene: TRBV6-5; D gene: NA
CDR3 DNA: TGTGCCAGTAGGACCTCGGGGCGGGGGAGGGCCGGGGAGCTGTTTTTT; CDR3 protein: CASRTSGRGRAGELFF; J gene: TRBJ2-2; clone size: NA; V gene: TRBV19; D gene: TRBD2
CDR3 DNA: TGTGCCAGCAGCCACCCAGGACAGGGAGGGGGGGTGACCGGGGCCAACGTCCTGACTTTC; CDR3 protein: CASSHPGQGGGVTGANVLTF; J gene: TRBJ2-6; clone size: NA; V gene: TRBV9; D gene: NA
CDR3 DNA: TGCGCCAGCAGCCAAGATTCGGGGAGCTATGGCTACACCTTC; CDR3 protein: CASSQDSGSYGYTF; J gene: TRBJ1-2; clone size: NA; V gene: TRBV4-3; D gene: NA
CDR3 DNA: TGTGCCAGCGGTCGAAGGGGCGAACTGAATGGCTACACCTTC; CDR3 protein: CASGRRGELNGYTF; J gene: TRBJ1-2; clone size: once; V gene: TRBV28; D gene: NA
CDR3 DNA: TGTGCCAGCAGTCGACTAGCGGGGGGGGTCGATGAGCAGTTCTTC; CDR3 protein: CASSRLAGGVDEQFF; J gene: TRBJ2-1; clone size: NA; V gene: TRBV6-5; D gene: TRBD2
CDR3 DNA: TGCGCCAGCAGCCAAGGGACACGGGGGTCTACTAGCACAGATACGCAGTATTTT; CDR3 protein: CASSQGTRGSTSTDTQYF; J gene: TRBJ2-3; clone size: NA; V gene: TRBV4-1; D gene: NA
CDR3 DNA: TGTGCCAGCAGTTCCTTAGAATCTACAGGGACCGGGGAGCTGTTTTTT; CDR3 protein: CASSSLESTGTGELFF; J gene: TRBJ2-2; clone size: NA; V gene: TRBV27; D gene: NA
CDR3 DNA: TGTGCCTGGAGACAGGGCCTTGTCGAGCAGTACTTC; CDR3 protein: CAWRQGLVEQYF; J gene: TRBJ2-7; clone size: NA; V gene: TRBV30; D gene: NA
CDR3 DNA: TGTGCCAGCAGCTTGACAGTATCAAACACTGAAGCTTTCTTT; CDR3 protein: CASSLTVSNTEAFF; J gene: TRBJ1-1; clone size: NA; V gene: TRBV7-9; D gene: NA
CDR3 DNA: TGTGCCAGCTCACTAACAGGGGGGGACCAGCCCCAGCATTTT; CDR3 protein: CASSLTGGDQPQHF; J gene: TRBJ1-5; clone size: NA; V gene: TRBV18; D gene: TRBD1
CDR3 DNA: TGTGCCAGCAGCCCTATCAAGAGGATTGGTTCACCCCTCCACTTT; CDR3 protein: CASSPIKRIGSPLHF; J gene: TRBJ1-6; clone size: NA; V gene: TRBV6-5; D gene: NA
CDR3 DNA: TGCGCCAGCAGCTTTCCGGGACAGGGTGCAGATACGCAGTATTTT; CDR3 protein: CASSFPGQGADTQYF; J gene: TRBJ2-3; clone size: NA; V gene: TRBV5-1; D gene: TRBD1
CDR3 DNA: TGTGCCACCAGCCGACAGGGGTTCTACGAGCAGTACTTC; CDR3 protein: CATSRQGFYEQYF; J gene: TRBJ2-7; clone size: NA; V gene: TRBV5-8; D gene: TRBD1
CDR3 DNA: TGTGCCAGCAGTGAAGGGCAGGGACATGAGACCCAGTACTTC; CDR3 protein: CASSEGQGHETQYF; J gene: TRBJ2-5; clone size: few; V gene: TRBV6-1; D gene: NA
CDR3 DNA: TGTGCCAGCAGTTTGTCGGGTCCTAGCACAGATACGCAGTATTTT; CDR3 protein: CASSLSGPSTDTQYF; J gene: TRBJ2-3; clone size: once; V gene: TRBV28; D gene: NA
CDR3 DNA: TGTGCCAGCAGTCGCGCGAAACCCTCCGGGACTAGGGTGGAGACCCAGTACTTC; CDR3 protein: CASSRAKPSGTRVETQYF; J gene: TRBJ2-5; clone size: once; V gene: TRBV7-2; D gene: TRBD2
CDR3 DNA: TGTGCCAGCAGCGTATACGGGGGGGGCCTTGAAGATACGCAGTATTTT; CDR3 protein: CASSVYGGGLEDTQYF; J gene: TRBJ2-3; clone size: NA; V gene: TRBV9; D gene: TRBD2
CDR3 DNA: TGTGCCAGTAGTATACTCTGGACAGGGGGCAGGGAGACCCAGTACTTC; CDR3 protein: CASSILWTGGRETQYF; J gene: TRBJ2-5; clone size: NA; V gene: TRBV19; D gene: TRBD1
CDR3 DNA: TGTGCCAGCAGCTTAGTTACAGACCACTATGGCTACACCTTC; CDR3 protein: CASSLVTDHYGYTF; J gene: TRBJ1-2; clone size: NA; V gene: TRBV7-2; D gene: NA
CDR3 DNA: TGTGCCAGCAGCGCCTATAGCGGGGGGGCCCCCCAAGAGACCCAGTACTTC; CDR3 protein: CASSAYSGGAPQETQYF; J gene: TRBJ2-5; clone size: once; V gene: TRBV9; D gene: TRBD2
CDR3 DNA: TGTGCCAGCAGCTTGGAGGGACAGCGAACCTACGAGCAGTACTTC; CDR3 protein: CASSLEGQRTYEQYF; J gene: TRBJ2-7; clone size: NA; V gene: TRBV5-4; D gene: TRBD1
CDR3 DNA: TGTGCCAGCAGCTCCCGCAGGGGGCTATACGAGCAGTACTTC; CDR3 protein: CASSSRRGLYEQYF; J gene: TRBJ2-7; clone size: few; V gene: TRBV5-8; D gene: TRBD1
CDR3 DNA: TGTGCCAGCAGTGAAGGGGCCTACTCTGGAAACACCATATATTTT; CDR3 protein: CASSEGAYSGNTIYF; J gene: TRBJ1-3; clone size: NA; V gene: TRBV6-1; D gene: NA
CDR3 DNA: TGCAGCGTTGGGACAGGGGGCCGGGGCTACACCTTC; CDR3 protein: CSVGTGGRGYTF; J gene: TRBJ1-2; clone size: NA; V gene: TRBV29-1; D gene: TRBD1
CDR3 DNA: TGTGCCAGCTCACGAGACAGTAATGAAAAACTGTTTTTT; CDR3 protein: CASSRDSNEKLFF; J gene: TRBJ1-4; clone size: NA; V gene: TRBV18; D gene: NA
CDR3 DNA: TGCGCCAGCAGCTTTGGGGTTGGGGTTAGACAAGGGGCCTACAATGAGCAGTTCTTC; CDR3 protein: CASSFGVGVRQGAYNEQFF; J gene: TRBJ2-1; clone size: NA; V gene: TRBV5-1; D gene: NA
CDR3 DNA: TGTGCCAGCTCACCTTTCGGACAAACTAATTCACCCCTCCACTTT; CDR3 protein: CASSPFGQTNSPLHF; J gene: TRBJ1-6; clone size: once; V gene: TRBV18; D gene: NA
CDR3 DNA: TGTGCCAGCAGGACAGGGGGTAGTGGCTACACCTTC; CDR3 protein: CASRTGGSGYTF; J gene: TRBJ1-2; clone size: NA; V gene: TRBV28; D gene: TRBD1
CDR3 DNA: TGTGCCAGCAGCTTAGCCTCGAGAACCTACGAGCAGTACTTC; CDR3 protein: CASSLASRTYEQYF; J gene: TRBJ2-7; clone size: NA; V gene: TRBV7-2; D gene: NA
CDR3 DNA: TGCGCCAGCAGCCAAGTTGCCCAGGGGCTGGAGGAGACCCAGTACTTC; CDR3 protein: CASSQVAQGLEETQYF; J gene: TRBJ2-5; clone size: NA; V gene: TRBV4-1; D gene: NA
CDR3 DNA: TGTGCCTTTCGGGACATCTCTAATCAGCCCCAGCATTTT; CDR3 protein: CAFRDISNQPQHF; J gene: TRBJ1-5; clone size: NA; V gene: TRBV2; D gene: NA
CDR3 DNA: TGTGCCAGCAGTTTAGTCGGCCAGGGGGAAGATGAAAAACTGTTTTTT; CDR3 protein: CASSLVGQGEDEKLFF; J gene: TRBJ1-4; clone size: NA; V gene: TRBV28; D gene: TRBD1
CDR3 DNA: TGTGCCATCAGGGAGAGCCCGGGACAGGGAGAGAATGGAAACACCATATATTTT; CDR3 protein: CAIRESPGQGENGNTIYF; J gene: TRBJ1-3; clone size: NA; V gene: TRBV10-3; D gene: TRBD1
CDR3 DNA: TGTGCCAGCAGAAGGGGGCACGACTATGGCTACACCTTC; CDR3 protein: CASRRGHDYGYTF; J gene: TRBJ1-2; clone size: NA; V gene: TRBV28; D gene: TRBD1
CDR3 DNA: TGTGCCAGCAGCTCCTTAGAACTTAGCGAGCAGTACTTC; CDR3 protein: CASSSLELSEQYF; J gene: TRBJ2-7; clone size: NA; V gene: TRBV7-9; D gene: NA
CDR3 DNA: TGCGCCAGCAGCCCAAACCTGGGAGACAGGGGGCTCTTTAACTATGGCTACACCTTC; CDR3 protein: CASSPNLGDRGLFNYGYTF; J gene: TRBJ1-2; clone size: NA; V gene: TRBV4-3; D gene: TRBD1
CDR3 DNA: TGCGCCAGCAGCTTGGGACAGGGGGCGCGTGATGAAAAACTGTTTTTT; CDR3 protein: CASSLGQGARDEKLFF; J gene: TRBJ1-4; clone size: NA; V gene: TRBV5-1; D gene: TRBD1
CDR3 DNA: TGTGCCAGCAGCGACTCTCAGGGGGCTGGGACTGAAGCTTTCTTT; CDR3 protein: CASSDSQGAGTEAFF; J gene: TRBJ1-1; clone size: NA; V gene: TRBV9; D gene: TRBD1
CDR3 DNA: TGTGCCAGCAGTTCCGGGTATGAGCAGTACTTC; CDR3 protein: CASSSGYEQYF; J gene: TRBJ2-7; clone size: few; V gene: TRBV27; D gene: NA
CDR3 DNA: TGTGCCAGCAGCCAAGAAGGGGTTAGGAGCACAGATACGCAGTATTTT; CDR3 protein: CASSQEGVRSTDTQYF; J gene: TRBJ2-3; clone size: few; V gene: TRBV14; D gene: NA
CDR3 DNA: TGTGCCAGCAGTAGAGGGGGCGCGGGTGGTGAAGCTTTCTTT; CDR3 protein: CASSRGGAGGEAFF; J gene: TRBJ1-1; clone size: NA; V gene: TRBV28; D gene: TRBD1
CDR3 DNA: TGTGCCAGCAGTACTTCAGAGCAGTACTTC; CDR3 protein: CASSTSEQYF; J gene: TRBJ2-7; clone size: once; V gene: TRBV6-5; D gene: NA
CDR3 DNA: TGTGCCAGCAGCTTAGGGTGGCAGGGGGTCCAGCCCCAGCATTTT; CDR3 protein: CASSLGWQGVQPQHF; J gene: TRBJ1-5; clone size: NA; V gene: TRBV7-8; D gene: TRBD1
CDR3 DNA: TGTGCCAGCAGTTTCCACCCGCTAGCGGGGGGGGCTCTTAGAGCCACCGGGGAGCTGTTTTTT; CDR3 protein: CASSFHPLAGGALRATGELFF; J gene: TRBJ2-2; clone size: NA; V gene: TRBV28; D gene: TRBD2
CDR3 DNA: TGTGCCAGCAGCACTGGTAGCGGGGGGGTGGCAGATACGCAGTATTTT; CDR3 protein: CASSTGSGGVADTQYF; J gene: TRBJ2-3; clone size: NA; V gene: TRBV5-4; D gene: TRBD2
CDR3 DNA: TGTGCCATCAGTGTGGGGGCCACAGATACGCAGTATTTT; CDR3 protein: CAISVGATDTQYF; J gene: TRBJ2-3; clone size: NA; V gene: TRBV10-3; D gene: NA
CDR3 DNA: TGTGCCAGTAGTCCACGGACACTGAGCAATCAGCCCCAGCATTTT; CDR3 protein: CASSPRTLSNQPQHF; J gene: TRBJ1-5; clone size: NA; V gene: TRBV19; D gene: NA
CDR3 DNA: TGTGCCAGTAGGGCTGGGACTGTGACTAATGAAAAACTGTTTTTT; CDR3 protein: CASRAGTVTNEKLFF; J gene: TRBJ1-4; clone size: NA; V gene: TRBV19; D gene: NA
CDR3 DNA: TGTGCCAGCAGGGGACAGGAGGGTCAGCCCCAGCATTTT; CDR3 protein: CASRGQEGQPQHF; J gene: TRBJ1-5; clone size: NA; V gene: TRBV25-1; D gene: TRBD1
CDR3 DNA: TGTGCCAGTAAGACAGGTTCCTACAATGAGCAGTTCTTC; CDR3 protein: CASKTGSYNEQFF; J gene: TRBJ2-1; clone size: NA; V gene: TRBV27; D gene: NA